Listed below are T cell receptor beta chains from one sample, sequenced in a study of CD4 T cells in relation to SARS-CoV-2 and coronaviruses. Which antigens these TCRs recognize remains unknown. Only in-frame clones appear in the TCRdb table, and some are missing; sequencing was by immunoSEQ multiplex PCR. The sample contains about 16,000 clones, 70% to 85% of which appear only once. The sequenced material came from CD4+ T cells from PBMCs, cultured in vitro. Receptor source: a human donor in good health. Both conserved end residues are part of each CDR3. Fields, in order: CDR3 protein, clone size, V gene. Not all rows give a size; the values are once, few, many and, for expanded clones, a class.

CDR3 protein: CASSPEGQGTTEAFF
clone size: -
V gene: TRBV18

CDR3 protein: CASSMVTGRTNYGYTF
clone size: -
V gene: TRBV19

CDR3 protein: CASSPSPAPNSNQYF
clone size: -
V gene: TRBV9

CDR3 protein: CASSQITVGNTIYF
clone size: once
V gene: TRBV3-1/TRBV3-2

CDR3 protein: CSVGGKYGYTF
clone size: -
V gene: TRBV29-1

CDR3 protein: CAAGRGEGTEAFF
clone size: -
V gene: TRBV7-9

CDR3 protein: CASSRPTGGNEKLFF
clone size: -
V gene: TRBV18

CDR3 protein: CASSPRDRTYEQYF
clone size: -
V gene: TRBV3-1/TRBV3-2

CDR3 protein: CASRFNQGSSYNEQFF
clone size: -
V gene: TRBV7-6

CDR3 protein: CASSPPAADTQYF
clone size: -
V gene: TRBV18

CDR3 protein: CASSPTRTGGLGIQYF
clone size: -
V gene: TRBV11-2

CDR3 protein: CATQGQNTGELFF
clone size: -
V gene: TRBV12-5

CDR3 protein: CASSFRDRGYEQYF
clone size: -
V gene: TRBV19

CDR3 protein: CASSSTSGRVGERNEQFF
clone size: -
V gene: TRBV19

CDR3 protein: CASTTGDRDNEQFF
clone size: few
V gene: TRBV19

CDR3 protein: CSVSDSYGYTF
clone size: -
V gene: TRBV20-1

CDR3 protein: CASSLKGARPEPLHF
clone size: -
V gene: TRBV5-6

CDR3 protein: CASSPPSRGHGEAFF
clone size: once
V gene: TRBV18

CDR3 protein: CASSFLTGPTEAFF
clone size: -
V gene: TRBV27

CDR3 protein: CASSPRTGGNTEAFF
clone size: -
V gene: TRBV5-1

CDR3 protein: CAWSRQGDQPQHF
clone size: -
V gene: TRBV30

CDR3 protein: CASPREVPTNYGYTF
clone size: -
V gene: TRBV21-1

CDR3 protein: CASSPGLAGVRETQYF
clone size: -
V gene: TRBV18

CDR3 protein: CASSIQGDLGQPQHF
clone size: -
V gene: TRBV19

CDR3 protein: CASSEGGGFLTSGKKETQYF
clone size: -
V gene: TRBV6-1

CDR3 protein: CASRPRDRIYF
clone size: -
V gene: TRBV25-1

CDR3 protein: CASSVGQYEETQYF
clone size: -
V gene: TRBV2

CDR3 protein: CASSELFGGPGYNEQFF
clone size: -
V gene: TRBV6-1

CDR3 protein: CASKSPGGTGELFF
clone size: few
V gene: TRBV2

CDR3 protein: CASTPRGSFMNTEAFF
clone size: -
V gene: TRBV27

CDR3 protein: CASSDDRATGNIQYF
clone size: -
V gene: TRBV25-1

CDR3 protein: CASSRQAGLSPYEQYF
clone size: once
V gene: TRBV18

CDR3 protein: CASSQETGLAGNTIYF
clone size: -
V gene: TRBV4-1

CDR3 protein: CASSVGTSSWDEQYF
clone size: -
V gene: TRBV7-9

CDR3 protein: CASSRDWGMNTEAFF
clone size: -
V gene: TRBV18

CDR3 protein: CASRVGLAGYNEQFF
clone size: -
V gene: TRBV5-8

CDR3 protein: CASSPEGGGGYNEQFF
clone size: -
V gene: TRBV9

CDR3 protein: CASSLFPTRGSHSPLHF
clone size: -
V gene: TRBV28

CDR3 protein: CASSEIGSTSVISTDTQYF
clone size: -
V gene: TRBV6-1

CDR3 protein: CAAGVSYTF
clone size: few
V gene: TRBV30

CDR3 protein: CASSLFAQGADIQYF
clone size: -
V gene: TRBV27

CDR3 protein: CASSSGTGAVQRQFF
clone size: -
V gene: TRBV11-3

CDR3 protein: CASSRGSNTGITEAFF
clone size: -
V gene: TRBV18

CDR3 protein: CASLQGAGGTGELFF
clone size: -
V gene: TRBV6-6

CDR3 protein: CASSERRGSTEAFF
clone size: -
V gene: TRBV2

CDR3 protein: CASSSDSPLHF
clone size: -
V gene: TRBV11-2

CDR3 protein: CASRRTGVTDTQYF
clone size: -
V gene: TRBV14

CDR3 protein: CAISDGGSLGVDTQYF
clone size: -
V gene: TRBV10-3

CDR3 protein: CASSQGLRYVQYF
clone size: -
V gene: TRBV14

CDR3 protein: CATSDFPNKAPQYF
clone size: -
V gene: TRBV24-1

CDR3 protein: CASSLDSTGRGDTQYF
clone size: -
V gene: TRBV11-2

CDR3 protein: CASTSGTPLNTEAFF
clone size: -
V gene: TRBV23-1

CDR3 protein: CASKQGSSYNEQFF
clone size: -
V gene: TRBV19

CDR3 protein: CASSLIAGGPRETQYF
clone size: -
V gene: TRBV5-5